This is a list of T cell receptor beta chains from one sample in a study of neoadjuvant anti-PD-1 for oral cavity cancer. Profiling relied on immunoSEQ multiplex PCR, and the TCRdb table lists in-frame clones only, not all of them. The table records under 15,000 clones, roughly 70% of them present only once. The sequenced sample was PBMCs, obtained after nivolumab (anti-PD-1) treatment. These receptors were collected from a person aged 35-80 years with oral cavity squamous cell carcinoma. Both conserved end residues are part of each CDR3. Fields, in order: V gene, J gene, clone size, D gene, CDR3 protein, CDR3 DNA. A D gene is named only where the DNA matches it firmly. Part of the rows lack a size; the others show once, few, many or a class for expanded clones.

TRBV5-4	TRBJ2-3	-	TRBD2	CASSLALLAGGPSTDTQYF	TGTGCCAGCAGCTTGGCATTGCTAGCGGGAGGGCCAAGCACAGATACGCAGTATTTT
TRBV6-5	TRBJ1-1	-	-	CASVRIGDTRAFF	TGTGCCAGCGTTAGAATTGGGGACACGCGCGCTTTCTTT
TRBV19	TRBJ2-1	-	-	CASSIFTGRGNEQFF	TGTGCCAGTAGTATTTTCACAGGGAGGGGCAATGAGCAGTTCTTC
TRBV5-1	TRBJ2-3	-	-	CASSVRGIASDTQYF	TGCGCCAGCAGCGTCCGGGGGATAGCCTCAGATACGCAGTATTTT
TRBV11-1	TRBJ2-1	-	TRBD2	CASSFSLAESNNEQFF	TGTGCCAGCAGCTTTTCTCTAGCGGAGTCCAACAATGAGCAGTTCTTC
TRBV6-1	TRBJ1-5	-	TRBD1	CASVGQNSNQPQHF	TGTGCCAGCGTGGGACAGAATAGCAATCAGCCCCAGCATTTT
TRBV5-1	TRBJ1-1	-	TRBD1	CASSLSGGFRGQLNTEAFF	TGCGCCAGCAGCTTGAGTGGGGGGTTTCGGGGACAGTTGAACACTGAAGCTTTCTTT
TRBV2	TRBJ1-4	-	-	CASSDGQGFEKLFF	TGTGCCAGCAGTGATGGGCAGGGGTTTGAAAAACTGTTTTTT
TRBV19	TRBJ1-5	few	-	CASSIGVRGPSSGSNQPQHF	TGTGCCAGTAGTATAGGCGTCAGGGGCCCGTCTTCGGGTAGCAATCAGCCCCAGCATTTT
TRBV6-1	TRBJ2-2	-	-	CASSGPANTGELFF	TGTGCCAGCAGTGGGCCGGCGAACACCGGGGAGCTGTTTTTT
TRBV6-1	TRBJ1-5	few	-	CASIKESNQPQHF	TGTGCCAGCATAAAAGAGAGCAATCAGCCCCAGCATTTT
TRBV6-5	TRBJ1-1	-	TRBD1	CASSSGQIMNTEAFF	TGTGCCAGCAGTTCGGGACAGATTATGAACACTGAAGCTTTCTTT
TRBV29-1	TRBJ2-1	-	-	CSVEEQLADGFF	TGCAGCGTTGAAGAACAACTAGCAGATGGGTTCTTC
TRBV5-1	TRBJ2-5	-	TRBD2	CASSPGTSVGETQYF	TGCGCCAGCAGCCCCGGGACTAGCGTCGGAGAGACCCAGTACTTC
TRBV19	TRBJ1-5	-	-	CASRSTGNQPQHF	TGTGCCAGCCGGAGCACAGGGAATCAGCCCCAGCATTTT
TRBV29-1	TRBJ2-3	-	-	CSVEAGTDTQYF	TGCAGCGTTGAAGCGGGCACAGATACGCAGTATTTT
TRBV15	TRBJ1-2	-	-	CATSRDATRVGGYTF	TGTGCCACCAGCAGAGACGCCACCAGGGTAGGTGGCTACACCTTC
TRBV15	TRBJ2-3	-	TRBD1	CATSRAWTGGGDTQYF	TGTGCCACCAGCAGAGCATGGACAGGGGGTGGAGATACGCAGTATTTT
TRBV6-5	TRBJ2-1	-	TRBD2	CASSYSWGEGSGEQFF	TGTGCCAGCAGTTACTCCTGGGGGGAGGGGTCGGGTGAGCAGTTCTTC
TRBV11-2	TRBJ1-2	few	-	CASSLDNRHDYTF	TGTGCCAGCAGCTTAGATAACAGGCACGACTACACCTTC
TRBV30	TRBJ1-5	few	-	CAWSVRETQPQHF	TGTGCCTGGAGTGTCCGGGAAACTCAGCCCCAGCATTTT
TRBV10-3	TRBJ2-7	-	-	CAISEGVGEQYF	TGTGCCATCAGTGAAGGGGTGGGGGAGCAGTACTTC
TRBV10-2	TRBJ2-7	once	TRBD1	CASRTGGTYEQYF	TGCGCCAGCAGGACAGGGGGTACCTACGAGCAGTACTTC
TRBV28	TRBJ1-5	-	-	CASGVGLPGNQPQHF	TGTGCCAGCGGGGTGGGACTCCCAGGCAATCAGCCCCAGCATTTT
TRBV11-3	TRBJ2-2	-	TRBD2	CASSGGRADTGELFF	TGTGCCAGCAGTGGAGGGAGGGCAGACACCGGGGAGCTGTTTTTT
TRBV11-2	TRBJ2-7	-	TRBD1	CASSLGQGVVEQYF	TGTGCCAGCAGCTTAGGGCAGGGGGTCGTCGAGCAGTACTTC
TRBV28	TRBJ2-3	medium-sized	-	CASSALGRDTQYF	TGTGCCAGCAGTGCCTTGGGGAGAGATACGCAGTATTTT
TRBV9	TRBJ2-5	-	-	CASSVETGQETQYF	TGTGCCAGCAGCGTAGAGACAGGTCAAGAGACCCAGTACTTC
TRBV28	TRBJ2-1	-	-	CASARDPTGHEQFF	TGTGCCAGCGCCCGGGACCCTACCGGGCATGAGCAGTTCTTC
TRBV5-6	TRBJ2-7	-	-	CASSAGGSYEQYF	TGTGCCAGCAGCGCCGGTGGGTCCTACGAGCAGTACTTC
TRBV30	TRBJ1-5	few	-	CACSLGGGNQPQHF	TGTGCCTGCAGCCTGGGGGGCGGCAATCAGCCCCAGCATTTT
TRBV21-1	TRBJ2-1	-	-	CASTPSARAYNEQFF	TGTGCCAGCACCCCTAGCGCGAGGGCCTACAATGAGCAGTTCTTC
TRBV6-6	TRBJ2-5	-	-	CASSPQETQYF	TGTGCCAGCAGTCCCCAAGAGACCCAGTACTTC
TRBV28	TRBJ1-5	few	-	CASSSQGGGYSNQPQHF	TGTGCCAGCAGTTCCCAGGGAGGAGGTTATAGCAATCAGCCCCAGCATTTT
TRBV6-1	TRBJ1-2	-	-	CASRGDWLYTF	TGTGCCAGCAGAGGCGACTGGCTCTACACCTTC
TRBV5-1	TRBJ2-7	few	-	CASSAAGRSSYEQYF	TGCGCCAGCAGCGCAGCAGGGAGGAGCTCCTACGAGCAGTACTTC
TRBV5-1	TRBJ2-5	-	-	CASSLSGEETQYF	TGCGCCAGCAGCCTTAGCGGAGAAGAGACCCAGTACTTC
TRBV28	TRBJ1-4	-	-	CASTLGGRNEKLFF	TGTGCCAGCACCCTGGGGGGGAGGAATGAAAAACTGTTTTTT